These 26 T cell receptor beta chains share one sample of origin, sequenced in a study of cytomegalovirus exposure and HLA in healthy donors. The PCR used 60 Vbeta and 13 Jbeta primers. Assay used: immunoSEQ multiplex PCR; TCRdb lists only in-frame clones, some missing. Among fewer than 150,000 clones listed, 65% to 85% were seen once. Sequenced material: PBMCs. The source of these receptors is a man between 50 and 59 years old in good health and CMV-seronegative.

This clone has only a few counts. The chain combines TRBV9 with TRBJ2-5; 13 nucleotides line up with TRBD2. The V segment lost 3 bases and the J segment 5 bases; nucleotides outside the gene matches: 4. The CDR3 has 15 amino acids. Looked up from germline, CDR1 is SGDLS and CDR2 is YYNGEE. The CDR3 is CASSGLAGGGETQYF. The DNA of the CDR3 is TGTGCCAGCAGCGGACTAGCGGGAGGTGGGGAGACCCAGTACTTC.

This chain joins TRBV25-1 and TRBJ2-4; a weak D match, TRBD1 (6 bases). CDR3 length equals 15 residues. The V end was cut by 6 bases, the J end by 4 bases, with 16 bases between. The germline V gene has CDR1 MGHDK and CDR2 SYGVNS. CDR3 amino acids: CASSPPGAAKNIQYF. The CDR3 coding sequence is TGTGCCAGCAGCCCCCCAGGGGCGGCAAAAAACATTCAGTACTTC.

J is TRBJ2-6 and V is TRBV18, with D perhaps matching TRBD2 (5 bases). The CDR3 consists of 16 residues. Trimming took 2 bases from V and 0 from J, leaving 8 bases between them. Germline V gene sequence: CDR1 KGHSH, CDR2 LQKENI. CDR3 region: CASSPIGSSGANVLTF. CDR3 coding DNA: TGTGCCAGCTCACCAATAGGGAGCTCTGGGGCCAACGTCCTGACTTTC.

This chain connects TRBV19 to TRBJ2-1; 10 bases are a match to TRBD2. The CDR3 has 16 amino acids. The ends lost 5 bases at V and 0 bases at J; junction bases unmatched: 4. Per the germline V gene, CDR1 is LNHDA and CDR2 is SQIVND (reference sequence). As DNA, the CDR3 is TGTGCCAGTAGTTTGGCTAGCGGGAGCTCCTACAATGAGCAGTTCTTC. This translates into CASSLASGSSYNEQFF.

The chain employs TRBV5-1 and TRBJ2-3, with D possibly being TRBD1 (6 bases). The V end was cut by 1 base, the J end by 3 bases, with 6 bases between. The germline V gene encodes CDR1 SGHRS and CDR2 YFSETQ. This CDR3 has 13 amino acids. CDR3 protein: CASSLTGTDTQYF. The CDR3 nucleotides read TGCGCCAGCAGCTTGACAGGGACAGATACGCAGTATTTT.

V gene TRBV5-8 combines with J gene TRBJ1-4; 8 bases are shared with TRBD1. The germline gives CDR1 SGHTS, CDR2 YDEGEE. This CDR3 comprises 15 residues. V gave up 4 bases and J gave up 2 bases; unmatched junction bases: 4. DNA of the CDR3: TGTGCCAGCAGCGGCGGACAGGGCACTAATGAAAAACTGTTTTTT. It is translated as CASSGGQGTNEKLFF.

CDR3 nucleotide sequence: TGTGCCAGTAGTATCAATGGGCCCAATCAGCCCCAGCATTTT. Encoded protein: CASSINGPNQPQHF. The gene calls are TRBV19 and TRBJ1-5; D gene ambiguous. CDR1 LNHDA and CDR2 SQIVND come from the germline V gene (reference sequence). The CDR3 is made up of 14 amino acids. Trimming removed 3 bases from V and 3 bases from J, with 9 bases in between.

The gene calls are TRBV7-2 and TRBJ2-1; 12 nucleotides line up with TRBD2. The trim removed 5 bases at V and 7 bases at J, leaving 6 bases unmatched. The CDR3 length is 15 residues. The germline V gene encodes CDR1 SGHTA and CDR2 FQGNSA. The CDR3 bases are TGTGCCAGCAGCCCTAGCGGGAGGGCCGGGAATGAGCAGTTCTTC. Protein product: CASSPSGRAGNEQFF.

This rearrangement joins TRBV7-3 to TRBJ1-2; 9 positions agree with TRBD1. With 5 bases clipped from V and 5 bases from J, the junction kept 9 bases outside the gene matches. The CDR3 consists of 15 residues. CDR1 and CDR2 from the germline V gene are SGHTA and FQGTGA. CDR3 loop: CASSTLDRGEYGYTF. The CDR3 DNA reads as TGTGCCAGCAGCACCCTGGACAGGGGTGAGTATGGCTACACCTTC.

The chain carries TRBV6-5 and TRBJ2-7; 7 nucleotides agree with TRBD1. CDR3 length: 15 amino acids. CDR1 is MNHEY, CDR2 SVGAGI, per germline. Germline trimming cut 6 bases from V and 3 bases from J; bases unmatched to any gene: 11. CDR3 loop: CASRGGQKINYEQYF. The CDR3 bases are TGTGCCAGCAGAGGGGGACAGAAGATCAACTACGAGCAGTACTTC.

This clone was found once. This chain uses TRBV28 with TRBJ1-2, with 8 bases aligning to TRBD1. This CDR3 contains 14 residues. CDR1 is MDHEN, CDR2 SYDVKM, per germline. With 3 bases clipped from V and 1 base from J, the junction kept 1 base outside the gene matches. The CDR3, as DNA: TGTGCCAGCAGTTTTGGACAGGGTAACTATGGCTACACCTTC. Translated: CASSFGQGNYGYTF.

The table lists this clone with a few counts. The chain couples TRBV19 to TRBJ1-5; D is uncertain. The germline gives CDR1 LNHDA, CDR2 SQIVND (reference sequence). The germline V and J ends were trimmed by 3 bases and 5 bases, with 5 bases remaining between them. This CDR3 spans 12 amino acids. The CDR3 loop reads CASSIIDQPQHF. The CDR3 nucleotides read TGTGCCAGTAGTATCATAGATCAGCCCCAGCATTTT.

The genes are TRBV6-5 and TRBJ2-5; D may be TRBD1 (6 bases). CDR1 and CDR2 from the germline V gene are MNHEY and SVGAGI. V was trimmed by 0 bases and J by 3 bases, leaving 8 bases between them. The CDR3 is made up of 14 amino acids. In DNA form, the CDR3 reads TGTGCCAGCAGTTACTCGACAGGAAAAGAGACCCAGTACTTC. Translated, it gives CASSYSTGKETQYF.

This clone has a handful of counts. The chain has TRBV28 and TRBJ1-2; 8 nucleotides line up with TRBD1. The ends lost 6 bases at V and 8 bases at J; junction bases unmatched: 11. Looked up from germline, CDR1 is MDHEN and CDR2 is SYDVKM. There are 14 residues in the CDR3. CDR3 bases: TGTGCCAGCAGCCCTGGGGGACAGGCTCGAGGCTACACCTTC. Its protein is CASSPGGQARGYTF.

This clone appeared a few times. The chain has TRBV28 and TRBJ2-6; the match to TRBD1 covers 8 bases. CDR1 and CDR2 (germline): MDHEN, SYDVKM. There are 15 residues in the CDR3. The J segment lost 4 bases and the V segment lost 4 bases, leaving 3 bases of the junction unmatched. The CDR3 bases are TGTGCCAGCAGTTGGGGACAGGTGGGGGCCAACGTCCTGACTTTC. As protein: CASSWGQVGANVLTF.

CDR3 in DNA: TGTGCCACCAGCAGAGATACTAACTATGGCTACACCTTC. Translated: CATSRDTNYGYTF. The chain carries TRBV15 and TRBJ1-2; D ambiguous. The V end lost 0 bases, the J end lost 0 bases, and 2 bases lay between the germline ends. Germline V lookup: CDR1 LNHNV, CDR2 YYDKDF (reference sequence). This CDR3 has 13 residues.

This clone was counted between two and nine times. The rearrangement uses TRBV2 and TRBJ2-5, with TRBD2 matching 8 bases. Germline V gene lookup returns CDR1 SNHLY and CDR2 FYNNEI. The CDR3 sequence is 13 residues long. Trimming cost V 6 bases and J 6 bases; bases outside gene matches: 6. The DNA for the CDR3 is TGTGCCAGCAGAGGGACTAGTGGGCAGACCCAGTACTTC. As protein: CASRGTSGQTQYF.

This chain links TRBV29-1 with TRBJ1-2; no reliable D call. In germline, CDR1 is SQVTM, CDR2 ANQGSEA. CDR3 length: 14 amino acids. The ends were cut back, 3 bases at V and 4 bases at J, with 15 bases in the middle. CDR3 bases: TGCAGCGTTGAGCGGACCGCGGGAATCTATGGCTACACCTTC. Its translation: CSVERTAGIYGYTF.

V is TRBV30 and J is TRBJ1-5; the D is unclear. V was cut by 3 bases and J by 0 bases, with 15 bases left in between. Germline-derived CDR1 and CDR2 are GTSNPN and SVGIG (reference sequence). This CDR3 is 16 amino acids long. CDR3 sequence reads: CAWRAALSVSNQPQHF. Here the CDR3 DNA reads TGTGCCTGGAGGGCGGCATTATCGGTTAGCAATCAGCCCCAGCATTTT.

There are a few counts of this clone. The CDR3 DNA follows: TGTGCCAGCAGGATGAAACAGGGGAACACTGAAGCTTTCTTT. Translating it yields CASRMKQGNTEAFF. V and J are TRBV6-1 and TRBJ1-1; perhaps TRBD1 as D (6 bases). Germline-derived CDR1 and CDR2 are MNHNS and SASEGT. The V end lost 6 bases, the J end lost 1 base, and 12 bases lay between the germline ends. The CDR3 consists of 14 residues.

The chain couples TRBV2 to TRBJ1-2, with 9 bases matching TRBD1. The CDR3 contains 13 residues. V lost 4 bases to trimming and J lost 4 bases; unmatched junction nucleotides: 1. Germline CDR1 and CDR2: SNHLY and FYNNEI. In DNA, the CDR3 is TGTGCCAGCAGTGGGGACAGGGCCTATGGCTACACCTTC. It codes for CASSGDRAYGYTF.

This chain joins TRBV9 and TRBJ1-1; D gene unclear. Deletions cut 0 bases from V and 1 base from J, with 10 bases between. The CDR3 loop spans 15 amino acids. Germline CDR1 SGDLS, CDR2 YYNGEE. The CDR3, as DNA: TGTGCCAGCAGCGTAGCAGGTAATCCGAACACTGAAGCTTTCTTT. It translates to CASSVAGNPNTEAFF.

The rearrangement uses TRBV4-1 and TRBJ2-1, with 7 bases matching TRBD2. The CDR3 loop spans 14 amino acids. The V gene's germline CDR1 is MGHRA and CDR2 YSYEKL. J was trimmed by 9 bases and V by 2 bases; bases with no gene match: 7. CDR3 sequence: CASSQRRERGEQFF. The CDR3 coding sequence is TGCGCCAGCAGCCAACGGCGGGAGCGGGGTGAGCAGTTCTTC.

The gene calls are TRBV28 and TRBJ1-5; possibly TRBD1 for D (5 bases). The V gene lost 5 bases and the J gene lost 2 bases, with 16 bases spanning the gap. The CDR3 is 16 amino acids. Germline CDR1 and CDR2: MDHEN and SYDVKM. For the CDR3, the DNA is TGTGCCAGCAGTCCTAGAGGGAGGGGCGGCAATCAGCCCCAGCATTTT. Amino acids: CASSPRGRGGNQPQHF.

The chain is built from TRBV6-1 and TRBJ1-5; 7 bases line up with TRBD1. Germline lookup yields CDR1 MNHNS and CDR2 SASEGT. The CDR3 spans 14 residues. Trimming cost V 6 bases and J 2 bases; bases outside gene matches: 4. The CDR3 is CASRPGTGNQPQHF. Here the CDR3 DNA reads TGTGCCAGCAGACCAGGGACAGGCAATCAGCCCCAGCATTTT.

The genes are TRBV28 and TRBJ1-1; 10 bases match TRBD1. The V segment lost 3 bases and the J segment 4 bases; nucleotides outside the gene matches: 2. The length of the CDR3 is 14 residues. The V gene's germline CDR1 is MDHEN and CDR2 SYDVKM. Here the CDR3 reads CASSLGTGVTEAFF. The CDR3 DNA reads as TGTGCCAGCAGTTTGGGGACAGGGGTCACTGAAGCTTTCTTT.